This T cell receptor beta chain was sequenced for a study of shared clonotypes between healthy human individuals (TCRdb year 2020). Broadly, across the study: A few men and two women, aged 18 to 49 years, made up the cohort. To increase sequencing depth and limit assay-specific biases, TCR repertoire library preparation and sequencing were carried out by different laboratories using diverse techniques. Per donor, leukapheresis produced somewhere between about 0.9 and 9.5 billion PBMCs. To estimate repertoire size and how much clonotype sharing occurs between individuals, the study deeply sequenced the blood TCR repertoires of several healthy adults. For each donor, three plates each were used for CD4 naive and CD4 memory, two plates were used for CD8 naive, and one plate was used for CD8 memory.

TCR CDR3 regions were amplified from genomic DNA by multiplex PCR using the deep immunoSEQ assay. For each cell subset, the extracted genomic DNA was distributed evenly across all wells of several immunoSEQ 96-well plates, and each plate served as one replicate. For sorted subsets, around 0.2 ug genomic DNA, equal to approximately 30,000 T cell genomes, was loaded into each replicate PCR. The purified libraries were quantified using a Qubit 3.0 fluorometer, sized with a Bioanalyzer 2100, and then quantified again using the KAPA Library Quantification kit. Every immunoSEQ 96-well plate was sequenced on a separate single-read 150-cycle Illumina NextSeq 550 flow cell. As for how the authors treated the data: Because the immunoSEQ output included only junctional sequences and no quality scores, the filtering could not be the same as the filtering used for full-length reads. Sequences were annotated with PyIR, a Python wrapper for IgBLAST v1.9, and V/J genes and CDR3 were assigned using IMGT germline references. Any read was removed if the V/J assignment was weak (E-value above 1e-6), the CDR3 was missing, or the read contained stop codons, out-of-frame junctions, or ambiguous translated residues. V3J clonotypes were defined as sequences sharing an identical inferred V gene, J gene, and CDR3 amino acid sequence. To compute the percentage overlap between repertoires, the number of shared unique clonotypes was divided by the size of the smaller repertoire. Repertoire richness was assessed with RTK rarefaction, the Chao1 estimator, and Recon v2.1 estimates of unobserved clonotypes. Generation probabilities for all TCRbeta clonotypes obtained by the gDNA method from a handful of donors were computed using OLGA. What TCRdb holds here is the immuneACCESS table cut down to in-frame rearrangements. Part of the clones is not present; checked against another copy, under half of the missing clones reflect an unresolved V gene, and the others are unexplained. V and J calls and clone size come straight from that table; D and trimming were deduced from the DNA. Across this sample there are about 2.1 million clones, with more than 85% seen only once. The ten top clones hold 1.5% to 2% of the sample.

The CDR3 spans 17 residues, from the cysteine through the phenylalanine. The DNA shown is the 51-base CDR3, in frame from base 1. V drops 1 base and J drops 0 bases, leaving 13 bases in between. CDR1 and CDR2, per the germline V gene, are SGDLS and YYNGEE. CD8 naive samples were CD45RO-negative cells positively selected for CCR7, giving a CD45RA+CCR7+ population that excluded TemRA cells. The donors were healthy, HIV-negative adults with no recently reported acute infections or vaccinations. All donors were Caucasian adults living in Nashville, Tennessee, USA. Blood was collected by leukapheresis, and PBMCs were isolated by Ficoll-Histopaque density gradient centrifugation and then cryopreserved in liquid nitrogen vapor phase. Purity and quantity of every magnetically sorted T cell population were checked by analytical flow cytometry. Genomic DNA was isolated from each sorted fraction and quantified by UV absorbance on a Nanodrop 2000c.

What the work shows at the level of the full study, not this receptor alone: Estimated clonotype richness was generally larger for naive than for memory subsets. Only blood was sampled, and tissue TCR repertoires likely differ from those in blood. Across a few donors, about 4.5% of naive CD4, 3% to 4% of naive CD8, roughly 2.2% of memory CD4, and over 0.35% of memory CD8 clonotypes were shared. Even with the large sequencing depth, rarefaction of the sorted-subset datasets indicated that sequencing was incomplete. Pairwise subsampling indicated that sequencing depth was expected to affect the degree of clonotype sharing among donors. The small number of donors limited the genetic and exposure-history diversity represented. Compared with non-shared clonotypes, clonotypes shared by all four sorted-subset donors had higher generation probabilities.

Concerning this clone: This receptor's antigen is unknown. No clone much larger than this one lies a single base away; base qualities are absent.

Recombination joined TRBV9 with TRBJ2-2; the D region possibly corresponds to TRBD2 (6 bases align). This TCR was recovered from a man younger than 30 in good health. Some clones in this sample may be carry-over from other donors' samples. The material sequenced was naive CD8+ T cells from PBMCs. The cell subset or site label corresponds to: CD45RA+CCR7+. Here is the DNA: TGTGCCAGCAGCGTAAAGAGACTAGAGGCGAACACCGGGGAGCTGTTTTTT. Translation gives CASSVKRLEANTGELFF.